This T cell receptor beta chain was sequenced for a study of T cell responses to AZD1222 COVID-19 vaccine. Study-wide findings and caveats: None of the repertoires were sampled until the peak T cell response had passed.

V trimming: 4 bases; J trimming: 4 bases; junction bases outside the gene matches: 11. The CDR3 sequence is 16 residues long. Looked up from germline, CDR1 is SNHLY and CDR2 is FYNNEI. As for this clone: The target antigen is unknown.

Produced via immunoSEQ multiplex PCR; TCRdb's table is partial and in-frame only. Counted here are 120,000 to 150,000 clones, about 93% occurring once; the ten biggest clones make up about 1.9%. The receptor was derived from an adult in good health. This specimen consisted of peripheral blood, obtained on day 0 of AZD1222 vaccination. The chain is built from TRBV2 and TRBJ1-2; TRBD1 aligns across 8 bases. DNA of the CDR3: TGTGCCAGCAGTGTCGCAGGGGGCGCAGGTTTCTATGGCTACACCTTC. This gives the protein CASSVAGGAGFYGYTF.